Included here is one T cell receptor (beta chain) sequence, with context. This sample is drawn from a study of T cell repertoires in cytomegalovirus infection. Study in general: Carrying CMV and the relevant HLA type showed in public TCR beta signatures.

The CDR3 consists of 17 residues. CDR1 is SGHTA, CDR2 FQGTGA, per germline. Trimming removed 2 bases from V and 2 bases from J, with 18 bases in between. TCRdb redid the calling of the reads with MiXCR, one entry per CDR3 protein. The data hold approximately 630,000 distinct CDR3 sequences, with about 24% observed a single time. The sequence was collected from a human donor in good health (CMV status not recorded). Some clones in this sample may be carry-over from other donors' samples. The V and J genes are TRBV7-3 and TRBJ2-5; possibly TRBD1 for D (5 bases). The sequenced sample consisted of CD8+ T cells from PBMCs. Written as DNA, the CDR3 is TGTGCCAGCAGCTTAGAGTCGGGCAGGGTGAAGCAAGAGACCCAGTACTTC. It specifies CASSLESGRVKQETQYF.